The 3 T cell receptor beta chains below come from one sample, sequenced in a study of metastatic and nonmetastatic thyroid tumors. Treatment of any kind had been given to no patient before thyroid surgery. Using MiXCR, TCRdb re-called clones from the PCR reads. The repertoire holds approximately 30,000 clones, around a sixth seen once, with about 7.3% in the top ten. Material for sequencing was blood. These receptors were collected from a female donor with papillary thyroid cancer or a benign thyroid nodule (not recorded which). Some clones in this sample may be carry-over from other donors' samples.

This clone was counted at least ten times. This rearrangement joins TRBV27 to TRBJ1-6; D is possibly TRBD1 (5 bases). This CDR3 spans 14 amino acids. The ends were cut back, 7 bases at V and 9 bases at J, with 16 bases in the middle. Germline CDR1 reads MNHEY; CDR2 reads SMNVEV (reference sequence). CDR3 protein: CASKGEGFTSPLHF. CDR3 DNA: TGTGCCAGCAAAGGGGAGGGGTTTACTTCACCCCTCCACTTT.

At least ten counts were recorded for this clone. The rearrangement links TRBV28 to TRBJ2-5, with unresolved D. Trimming took 1 base from V and 3 from J, leaving 6 bases between them. The germline V gene has CDR1 MDHEN and CDR2 SYDVKM. This CDR3 comprises 13 residues. CDR3 sequence reads: CASSLSDEETQYF. In DNA form, the CDR3 reads TGTGCCAGCAGTTTATCCGACGAAGAGACCCAGTACTTC.

This clone was observed at least ten times. The sample carries other DNA sequences with the same CDR3. This rearrangement joins TRBV30 to TRBJ1-2; TRBD1 matches at 9 bases. The CDR3 has 15 residues. CDR1 is GTSNPN, CDR2 SVGIG, per germline (reference sequence). The trim removed 3 bases at V and 5 bases at J, leaving 10 bases unmatched. CDR3 nucleotides: TGTGCCTGGAGGGAACCGGGACAGGGATCTTATGGCTACACCTTC. Translation gives CAWREPGQGSYGYTF.